The entry below describes one T cell receptor beta chain. Method: immunoSEQ multiplex PCR; TCRdb's copy keeps in-frame clones and lacks some. The profile shows around 130,000 clones, 88% of them singletons. The data were taken from a study of T cell responses to AZD1222 COVID-19 vaccine. Germline lookup yields CDR1 MNHEY and CDR2 SMNVEV (reference sequence). The CDR3 loop spans 15 amino acids. V was pared by 6 bases and J by 3 bases, with 18 bases between. The chain carries TRBV27 and TRBJ2-7; unclear D gene. Sequenced material: peripheral blood, taken 28 days after the second AZD1222 dose. This receptor was taken from an adult who received the AZD1222 COVID-19 vaccine. The CDR3 protein is CASSRLKFNLYEQYF. The CDR3 bases are TGTGCCAGCAGCCGACTTAAATTCAATCTCTACGAGCAGTACTTC.